The 22 T cell receptor beta chains in this list originate from one sample, sequenced in a study of blood T cells in healthy people across ages. PCR was performed a second time for roughly 7 to 11 cycles using a sample-barcoded 5' primer and a J-beta primer mix. In TCRdb, the 5' RACE reads were re-called with MiXCR into one record per CDR3 protein. The sample lists 650,000 to 800,000 distinct CDR3 sequences; roughly half were seen once. Sequencing was done on a sample of blood. These receptors were collected from a woman older than 75 in good health.

The chain has TRBV28 and TRBJ1-1; D is unresolved. Germline V lookup: CDR1 MDHEN, CDR2 SYDVKM. The CDR3 has 11 amino acids. V was trimmed by 2 bases and J by 8 bases, leaving 6 bases between them. CDR3 protein: CASSLRSEAFF. The CDR3 DNA reads as TGTGCCAGCAGTTTAAGGTCAGAAGCTTTCTTT.

Note on this clonotype: One junction end disagrees with the germline gene, perhaps due to a read error. V usage is TRBV19 and J usage is TRBJ1-1; tentative D call: TRBD1 (5 bases). The CDR3 runs 13 residues. Germline values: CDR1 LNHDA, CDR2 SQIVND (reference sequence). This CDR3 is CASSVRMDTEAFF. CDR3 sequence (DNA): TGTGCCAGTAGCGTCCGGATGGACACCGAAGCTTTCTTT.

This clonotype was detected only a few times. The V call is TRBV5-1, the J call TRBJ2-3, with a tentative D call TRBD2 (6 bases). Germline-derived CDR1 and CDR2 are SGHRS and YFSETQ. The germline V and J ends were trimmed by 0 bases and 0 bases, with 11 bases remaining between them. There are 16 residues in the CDR3. The DNA of the CDR3 is TGCGCCAGCAGCTTGGATGTTAGCGGCAGCACAGATACGCAGTATTTT. Translated: CASSLDVSGSTDTQYF.

Concerning this clonotype: One end of the junction does not line up with germline, which may come from a read error. The chain joins TRBV12-3 or TRBV12-4 to TRBJ2-3; the D gene could be TRBD1 or TRBD2 (5 bases each). The CDR3 covers 14 residues. CDR3 region: CASSLGGDSDAQYF. In nucleotides, the CDR3 is TGTGCCAGCAGTTTAGGAGGGGATTCAGATGCGCAGTATTTT.

V gene TRBV20-1 combines with J gene TRBJ1-2; 8 positions agree with TRBD1. This CDR3 has 13 amino acids. The ends lost 7 bases at V and 4 bases at J; junction bases unmatched: 8. Germline assignment: CDR1 DFQATT and CDR2 SNEGSKA (reference sequence). The CDR3, as DNA: TGCAGTGTTCACCAGGGGGCGCCCTATGGCTACACCTTC. Translation: CSVHQGAPYGYTF.

The chain couples TRBV6-1 to TRBJ2-5; D not certain. The CDR3 covers 14 residues. CDR1 is MNHNS and CDR2 is SASEGT in the germline V gene. The V and J ends lost 5 bases and 11 bases respectively, with 21 bases between them. CDR3 amino acids: CASSPIPNSNEQYF. The CDR3 nucleotides are TGTGCCAGCAGTCCAATCCCTAATTCGAATGAGCAGTACTTC.

A remark on this clonotype: One base away lies a much larger clone, so this may be a sequencing read error. The genes are TRBV28 and TRBJ1-2; D is undetermined. The CDR3 spans 13 residues. Germline V gene lookup returns CDR1 MDHEN and CDR2 SYDVKM. Trimming stripped 6 bases from V and 7 bases from J, with 15 bases between. This CDR3 is CASRRVGVSGYTF. For the CDR3, the DNA is TGTGCCAGCAGAAGGGTGGGCGTCTCTGGCTACACCTTC.

The V and J genes are TRBV4-1 and TRBJ2-1, with TRBD1 matching 7 bases. Germline lookup yields CDR1 MGHRA and CDR2 YSYEKL. There are 15 residues in the CDR3. The trim removed 4 bases at V and 3 bases at J, leaving 6 bases unmatched. CDR3 residues: CASSRPDRDYNEQFF. CDR3 nucleotides: TGCGCCAGCAGCCGACCTGACAGGGACTACAATGAGCAGTTCTTC.

This clonotype was seen more than once but under ten times. This may arise from a read error, as a much more abundant clone is one base away. The chain recombines TRBV6-5 with TRBJ1-5; TRBD1 is a possible D gene (6 bases). CDR1 MNHEY and CDR2 SVGAGI come from the germline V gene. The ends were cut back, 11 bases at V and 6 bases at J, with 17 bases in the middle. There are 13 residues in the CDR3. In nucleotides, the CDR3 is TGTGCCGGCTCCGGGGGGCCCCCTCAGCCCCAGCATTTT. Its translation is CAGSGGPPQPQHF.

This clonotype showed up many times. The V and J genes are TRBV4-1 and TRBJ2-1; 11 bases match TRBD1. CDR1 MGHRA and CDR2 YSYEKL come from the germline V gene. V trimming: 1 base; J trimming: 1 base; junction bases outside the gene matches: 12. The CDR3 totals 20 residues. CDR3 amino acids: CASSQGSGQGGRGSYNEQFF. The CDR3 DNA reads TGCGCCAGCAGCCAAGGATCGGGACAGGGGGGGAGAGGATCCTACAATGAGCAGTTCTTC.

The V gene is TRBV4-3, the J gene TRBJ2-7; D may be TRBD2 (6 bases). The germline CDR1 and CDR2 sequences are LGHNA and YSLEER. The V and J ends lost 3 bases and 7 bases respectively, with 22 bases between them. The CDR3 is made up of 16 amino acids. CDR3: CASSQLIGAGPYEQYF. In DNA form, the CDR3 reads TGCGCCAGCAGCCAGTTGATTGGTGCGGGACCGTATGAGCAGTACTTC.

This clonotype was recorded many times. This chain uses TRBV20-1 with TRBJ2-5; TRBD2 agrees at 7 bases. This CDR3 region has 14 residues. Germline V CDR1 and CDR2: DFQATT, SNEGSKA (reference sequence). V was pared by 4 bases and J by 2 bases, with 7 bases of the junction left unmatched. The CDR3 here is CSAIERDWQETQYF. The CDR3 DNA is TGCAGTGCTATTGAGCGGGACTGGCAAGAGACCCAGTACTTC.

As regards this clonotype: A much larger clone lies one base from this, so it may be a read error. The chain combines TRBV7-8 with TRBJ2-1; 11 bases are a match to TRBD2. V gave up 1 base and J gave up 6 bases; unmatched junction bases: 5. CDR3 size: 16 residues. CDR1 is SGHVS and CDR2 is FQNEAQ in the germline V gene. The CDR3 loop is CASSLGEGLAVNEQFF. The CDR3 coding sequence is TGTGCCAGCAGCTTAGGAGAGGGACTAGCGGTCAATGAGCAGTTCTTC.

Many counts were recorded for this clonotype. The chain uses TRBV5-1 and TRBJ2-3, with TRBD2 matching over 7 bases. J lost 4 bases, V lost 2 bases, and 10 bases had no gene match. The CDR3 contains 16 residues. Per the germline V gene, CDR1 is SGHRS and CDR2 is YFSETQ. In DNA form, the CDR3 reads TGCGCCAGCAGCTTCTTCAGGACTCGGGGGGCAGATACGCAGTATTTT. This sequence encodes CASSFFRTRGADTQYF.

This clonotype was found many times. V gene TRBV6-2 or TRBV6-3 combines with J gene TRBJ2-7, with D possibly being TRBD2 (6 bases). Between the trimmed V and J ends, which lost 0 bases and 7 bases, there was a span of 13 bases. Germline V gene lookup returns CDR1 MNHEY and CDR2 SVGEGT. This CDR3 is 14 amino acids long. The CDR3 DNA is TGTGCCAGCAGTTACTCGGCGGGATCGGAGGAGCAGTACTTC. This encodes CASSYSAGSEEQYF.

This clonotype was observed a handful of times. The rearrangement uses TRBV18 and TRBJ2-1, with D tentatively TRBD2 (6 bases). V dropped 2 bases and J dropped 7 bases, with 9 bases sitting between them. Germline lookup yields CDR1 KGHSH and CDR2 LQKENI. The CDR3 totals 13 residues. Written as DNA, the CDR3 is TGTGCCAGCTCACCAAGGAGGGAGAATGAGCAGTTCTTC. Residues: CASSPRRENEQFF.

This clonotype was picked up many times. This chain joins TRBV5-1 and TRBJ2-3; a weak D match, TRBD1 (5 bases). Looked up from germline, CDR1 is SGHRS and CDR2 is YFSETQ. V was pared by 1 base and J by 3 bases, with 9 bases between. This CDR3 region has 14 residues. The DNA of the CDR3 is TGCGCCAGCAGCTTGAGTCCAGGGACAGATACGCAGTATTTT. Amino acid sequence: CASSLSPGTDTQYF. Supplemented by reference TRBV5-1 and TRBJ2-3, the full variable domain reads KAGVTQTPRYLIKTRGQQVTLSCSPISGHRSVSWYQQTPGQGLQFLFEYFSETQRNKGNFPGRFSGRQFSNSRSEMNVSTLELGDSALYLCASSLSPGTDTQYFGPGTRLTVL.

The sample holds one count of this clonotype. This rearrangement joins TRBV27 to TRBJ2-1; no reliable D call. This CDR3 is 18 amino acids long. Germline CDR1 MNHEY, CDR2 SMNVEV (reference sequence). The ends were cut back, 0 bases at V and 0 bases at J, with 15 bases in the middle. The CDR3 reads CASSLSIIGISSYNEQFF. In DNA form, the CDR3 reads TGTGCCAGCAGTTTATCAATCATCGGAATAAGCTCCTACAATGAGCAGTTCTTC.

This clonotype occurred a few times. The chain recombines TRBV28 with TRBJ2-3; D remains unclear. Looked up from germline, CDR1 is MDHEN and CDR2 is SYDVKM. Trimming left V 3 bases short and J 1 base short, with 11 bases between. This CDR3 is 15 amino acids long. The CDR3 loop reads CASSFSSRGTDTQYF. For the CDR3, the DNA is TGTGCCAGCAGTTTTTCCTCTAGGGGCACAGATACGCAGTATTTT.

The V and J genes are TRBV6-6 and TRBJ2-6; D may be TRBD1 (6 bases). V was cut by 2 bases and J by 2 bases, with 10 bases left in between. The CDR3 length is 16 residues. Germline CDR1 reads MNHNY; CDR2 reads SVGAGI (reference sequence). The CDR3 nucleotides are TGTGCCAGCAGTTACGCCCGGGACACTGGGGCCAACGTCCTGACTTTC. This gives the protein CASSYARDTGANVLTF.

V is TRBV4-3 and J is TRBJ2-6; 9 nucleotides line up with TRBD2. This CDR3 spans 19 amino acids. Germline loops: CDR1 LGHNA, CDR2 YSLEER. Germline trimming cut 1 base from V and 0 bases from J; bases unmatched to any gene: 7. CDR3 bases: TGCGCCAGCAGCCAAGCCTTAGCGGGAGTAGGCTCTGGGGCCAACGTCCTGACTTTC. It specifies CASSQALAGVGSGANVLTF.

The chain links TRBV4-2 to TRBJ1-1; D is perhaps TRBD1 (5 bases). The CDR3 loop spans 14 amino acids. The germline CDR1 and CDR2 sequences are LGHNA and YNFKEQ. Deletions cut 1 base from V and 7 bases from J, with 13 bases between. CDR3 region: CASSQALGPGEAFF. CDR3 DNA: TGTGCCAGCAGCCAAGCTTTGGGGCCCGGTGAAGCTTTCTTT.